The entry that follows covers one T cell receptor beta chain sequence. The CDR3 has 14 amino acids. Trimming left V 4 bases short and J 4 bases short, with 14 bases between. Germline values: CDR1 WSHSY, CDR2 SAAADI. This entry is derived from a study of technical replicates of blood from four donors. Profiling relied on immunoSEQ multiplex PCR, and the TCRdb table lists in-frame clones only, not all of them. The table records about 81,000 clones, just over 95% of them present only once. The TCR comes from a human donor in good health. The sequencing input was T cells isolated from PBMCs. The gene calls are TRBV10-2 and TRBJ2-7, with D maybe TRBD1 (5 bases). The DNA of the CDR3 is TGCGCCAGCAGTGCGGAAGGGGTAGGATACGAGCAGTACTTC. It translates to CASSAEGVGYEQYF.